This T cell receptor (beta chain) came from a study of blood T cell repertoires in COVID-19. Study information: In each case, the material was cDNA or gDNA derived from T cells, B-cell-depleted T cells, or PBMCs.

Enrollees, about 18 to 95 years old, lived in 24 US areas. Assignments of participants to cohorts depended upon their own reported clinical history. Produced via immunoSEQ multiplex PCR; TCRdb's table is partial and in-frame only. The sample carries 200,000 to 250,000 clones, 84% recorded once. The sequence derives from a man aged 60 to 69 who had recovered from COVID-19. The sequencing sample was made of PBMCs or T cells enriched from blood (not recorded which).

The CDR3 bases are TGCGCCAGCAGCCAAGAATTCGCGGGGAACTATGGCTACACCTTC. Encoded protein: CASSQEFAGNYGYTF. This sequence joins TRBV4-3 and TRBJ1-2; D is unclear. Germline loops: CDR1 LGHNA, CDR2 YSLEER. The CDR3 sequence is 15 residues long. Trimming pared 0 bases from V and 2 bases from J, leaving 10 bases between.